This TCR beta chain comes out of a study of blood T cells in healthy people across ages. Findings of the study overall: Donors of long life had a larger count of naive CD4+ cells and greater diversity than aged donors. Bulk PBMC profiling left naive and antigen-experienced comparisons inconclusive.

Turning to this clonotype: What it binds is unknown.

Through a sample-barcoded 5' primer and a J-beta primer mix, a second PCR was run for about 7 to 12 cycles. Each CDR3 protein is one row after TCRdb ran MiXCR on the 5' RACE reads. The sample has about 640,000 distinct CDR3 sequences; roughly three fifths are singletons. Donors each provided ten milliliters of peripheral blood. This TCR derives from a man in his 60s in good health. The sequenced sample consisted of blood.

The CDR3 DNA sequence: TGTGCCAGCAAGTCCCCTAACTATGGCTACACCTTC. Amino acids: CASKSPNYGYTF. The V gene is TRBV28, the J gene TRBJ1-2; D unclear. CDR1 is MDHEN, CDR2 SYDVKM, per germline. There are 12 residues in the CDR3. Trimming took off 7 bases at V and 0 bases at J, with 6 bases between the two ends.